This TCR beta chain was sequenced in a study of T-cell memory formation after mild COVID-19 (dated by TCRdb to about 2021). General notes on the study: TCR sequence clusters from the two donors were largely donor specific. T-cell clones expanding and contracting after mild COVID-19 in two donors were tracked by longitudinal TCRalpha and TCRbeta repertoire sequencing. Two young, previously healthy adult volunteers, one female and one male, were included in the cohort.

A note on this clonotype: This receptor's antigen is unknown. No clone much larger than this one lies a single base away; base qualities are absent.

Findings and caveats that apply to the study as a whole: The study covered only a couple of mild cases, and larger cohorts including severe cases with pre-infection samples were considered necessary. SARS-CoV-2 specificity of the second-wave clones peaking on day 37 was not confirmed. Contracting CD4+ clones appeared mostly in the CM and EM memory subsets, whereas CD8+ clones were enriched in EMRA. The detection of some responding clones in pre-infection memory suggests that pre-existing cross-reactive memory T cells joined the SARS-CoV-2 response. Clones that contracted from day 15 to 85 showed balanced CD4/CD8 phenotypes, whereas a second wave of clones that expanded from day 15 to 37 leaned towards CD4+.

The data were produced on an Illumina NovaSeq 6000. Using 5'RACE with constant-segment primers, TCRalpha and TCRbeta cDNA libraries were constructed, with sample barcodes and unique molecular identifiers added in the process. Trizol reagent was used to extract RNA from every sample. Amplification of the libraries took two PCR steps, and the second step added a second sample barcode plus Illumina TruSeq adapters. Sequencing of libraries was performed on an Illumina NovaSeq with 2 x 150 bp paired-end reads. Regarding the original processing steps: With migec v1.2.7, reads were demultiplexed and then collapsed into UMI-guided consensus sequences. Using mixcr v2.1.11, the UMI consensuses were aligned to TRA and TRB V and J templates and assembled into clonotypes. Expanded or contracted clonotypes were those called significant by both edgeR and NoisET, with noise models trained on biological replicates. For edgeR calls, the cutoffs were a false discovery rate-adjusted p below 0.01 and a log2 fold-change threshold of 1. As an exploratory analysis of dynamics, PCA with hierarchical clustering was applied to max-normalized trajectories of the 1000 most abundant clonotypes. Separately sequenced CD4+ and CD8+ repertoires were used to assign a CD4 or CD8 phenotype to each responding clone. TCRdb reanalyzed the raw reads on its own, using fastp at Q25 for trimming and MiXCR for clone calling, and kept in-frame beta chains. Rows are combined by CDR3 protein, so each entry shows the most common genes and DNA. These V and J calls originate from TCRdb's pipeline instead of the authors' own analysis. This sample holds 300,000 to 400,000 distinct CDR3 sequences; roughly 21% were observed only once. Roughly an eighth of the sample rests with the top ten.

Trimming removed 1 base from V and 1 base from J, leaving 7 bases between the germline ends. The germline V gene (reference sequence) supplies CDR1 LNHDA and CDR2 SQIVND. The CDR3 contains 15 residues, cysteine and phenylalanine counted. The sequence is cut down to CDR3 DNA, 45 bases in frame from base 1. Ficoll-Paque density gradient centrifugation was the method used to isolate PBMCs. The sequence links TRBV19 to TRBJ2-2, with no confident D gene call. This TCR derives from an adult woman who had mild COVID-19 (a few samples of this study predate the infection). The sample titles of this study are shuffled in the database, so cell type and time point are left out; the donor was told from shared clones. What was sequenced was PBMCs or a T cell subset sorted from them (not recorded which). The bases read TGTGCCAGTAGTATAGTAGGCCGGAACACCGGGGAGCTGTTTTTT. It encodes CASSIVGRNTGELFF.